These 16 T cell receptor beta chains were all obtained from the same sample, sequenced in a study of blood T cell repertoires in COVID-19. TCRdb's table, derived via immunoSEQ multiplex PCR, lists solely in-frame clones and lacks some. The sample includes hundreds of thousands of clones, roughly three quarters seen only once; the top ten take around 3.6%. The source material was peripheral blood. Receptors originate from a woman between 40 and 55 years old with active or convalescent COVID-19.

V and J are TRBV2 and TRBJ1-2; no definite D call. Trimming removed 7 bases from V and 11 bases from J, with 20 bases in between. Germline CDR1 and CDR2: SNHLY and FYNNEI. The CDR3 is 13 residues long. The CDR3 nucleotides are TGTGCCAGCACCCTCAGACAAGGCTCGTATTACACCTTC. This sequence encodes CASTLRQGSYYTF.

CDR3 DNA: TGTGCCTGGAGCGGGATGGCCTCCGAAGCTTTCTTT. This gives the protein CAWSGMASEAFF. The chain links TRBV30 to TRBJ1-1; D not certain. The CDR3 totals 12 residues. V gave up 3 bases and J gave up 8 bases, with 13 bases separating them. Germline CDR1 and CDR2: GTSNPN and SVGIG (reference sequence).

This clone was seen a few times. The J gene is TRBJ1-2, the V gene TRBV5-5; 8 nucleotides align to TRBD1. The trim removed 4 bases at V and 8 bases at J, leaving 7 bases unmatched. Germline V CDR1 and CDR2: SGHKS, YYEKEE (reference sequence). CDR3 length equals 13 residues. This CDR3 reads CASSRGTGYGYTF. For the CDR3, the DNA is TGTGCCAGCAGCCGGGGGACAGGCTACGGCTACACCTTC.

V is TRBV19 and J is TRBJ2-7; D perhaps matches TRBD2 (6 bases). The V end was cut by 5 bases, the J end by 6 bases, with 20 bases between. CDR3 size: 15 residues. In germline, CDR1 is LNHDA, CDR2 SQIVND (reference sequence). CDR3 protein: CASSPLWDFSSEQYF. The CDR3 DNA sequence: TGTGCCAGTAGTCCCCTTTGGGACTTCTCTTCCGAGCAGTACTTC.

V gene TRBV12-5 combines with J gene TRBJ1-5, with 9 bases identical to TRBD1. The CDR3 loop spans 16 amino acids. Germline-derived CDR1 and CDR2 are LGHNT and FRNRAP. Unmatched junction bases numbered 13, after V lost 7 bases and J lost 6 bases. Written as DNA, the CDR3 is TGTGCTAGTGCCCATTCCTCGACAGGGGGGGGTCAGCCCCAGCATTTT. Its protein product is CASAHSSTGGGQPQHF.

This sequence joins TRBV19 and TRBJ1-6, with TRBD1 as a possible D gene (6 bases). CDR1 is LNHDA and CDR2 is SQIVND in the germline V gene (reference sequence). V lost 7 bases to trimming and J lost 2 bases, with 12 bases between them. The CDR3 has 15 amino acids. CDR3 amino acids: CASKGGFPYNSPLHF. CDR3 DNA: TGTGCCAGTAAAGGGGGATTCCCCTATAATTCACCCCTCCACTTT. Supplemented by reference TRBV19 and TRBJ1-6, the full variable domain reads DGGITQSPKYLFRKEGQNVTLSCEQNLNHDAMYWYRQDPGQGLRLIYYSQIVNDFQKGDIAEGYSVSREKKESFPLTVTSAQKNPTAFYLCASKGGFPYNSPLHFGNGTRLTVT.

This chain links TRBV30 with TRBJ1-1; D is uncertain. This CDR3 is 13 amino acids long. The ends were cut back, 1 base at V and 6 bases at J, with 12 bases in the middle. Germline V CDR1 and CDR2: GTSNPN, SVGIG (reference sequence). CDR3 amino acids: CAWSASGWSEAFF. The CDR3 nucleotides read TGTGCCTGGAGTGCTTCGGGGTGGTCTGAAGCTTTCTTT.

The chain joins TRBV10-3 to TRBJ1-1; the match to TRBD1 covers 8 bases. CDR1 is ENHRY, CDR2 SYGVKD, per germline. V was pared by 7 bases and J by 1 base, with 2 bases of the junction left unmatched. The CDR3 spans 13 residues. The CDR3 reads CAITGQGNTEAFF. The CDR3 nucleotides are TGTGCCATCACCGGACAGGGGAACACTGAAGCTTTCTTT.

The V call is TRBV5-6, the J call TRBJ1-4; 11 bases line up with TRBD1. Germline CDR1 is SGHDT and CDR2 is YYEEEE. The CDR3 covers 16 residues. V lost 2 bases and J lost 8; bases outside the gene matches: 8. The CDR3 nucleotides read TGTGCCAGCAGCTTTCCCCGGACAGGGGGCGAGGAAAAACTGTTTTTT. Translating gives CASSFPRTGGEEKLFF.

The CDR3 nucleotides read TGTGCCAGTAAGAGGGCGAAGGACACTGAAGCTTTCTTT. It is translated as CASKRAKDTEAFF. This sequence joins TRBV19 and TRBJ1-1; D gene uncertain. Trimming removed 7 bases from V and 3 bases from J, with 12 bases in between. The CDR3 contains 13 residues. Germline V gene data show CDR1 as LNHDA and CDR2 as SQIVND (reference sequence).

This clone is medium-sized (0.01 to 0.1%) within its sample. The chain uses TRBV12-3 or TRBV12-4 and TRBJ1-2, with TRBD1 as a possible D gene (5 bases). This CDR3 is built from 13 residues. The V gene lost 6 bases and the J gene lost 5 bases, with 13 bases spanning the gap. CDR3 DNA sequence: TGTGCCAGCAGCCGTAATACAGGTTATGGCTACACCTTC. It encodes CASSRNTGYGYTF.

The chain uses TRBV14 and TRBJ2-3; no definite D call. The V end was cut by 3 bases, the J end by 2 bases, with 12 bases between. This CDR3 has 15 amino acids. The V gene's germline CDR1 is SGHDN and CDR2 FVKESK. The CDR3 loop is CASSHPVELTDTQYF. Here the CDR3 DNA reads TGTGCCAGCAGCCACCCCGTCGAGCTCACAGATACGCAGTATTTT. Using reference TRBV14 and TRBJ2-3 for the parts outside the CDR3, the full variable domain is EAGVTQFPSHSVIEKGQTVTLRCDPISGHDNLYWYRRVMGKEIKFLLHFVKESKQDESGMPNNRFLAERTGGTYSTLKVQPAELEDSGVYFCASSHPVELTDTQYFGPGTRLTVL.

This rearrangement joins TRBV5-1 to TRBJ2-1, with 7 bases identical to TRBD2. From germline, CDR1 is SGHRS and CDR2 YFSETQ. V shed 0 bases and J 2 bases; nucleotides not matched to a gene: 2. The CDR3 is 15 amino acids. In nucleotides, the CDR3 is TGCGCCAGCAGCTTGGGTGGGGGGGCCTACAATGAGCAGTTCTTC. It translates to CASSLGGGAYNEQFF.

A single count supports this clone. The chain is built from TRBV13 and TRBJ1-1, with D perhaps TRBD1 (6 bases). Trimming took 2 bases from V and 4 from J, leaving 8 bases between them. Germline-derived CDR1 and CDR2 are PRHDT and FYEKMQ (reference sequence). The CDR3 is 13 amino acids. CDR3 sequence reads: CASSLWGPTEAFF. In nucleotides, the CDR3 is TGTGCCAGCAGCTTATGGGGGCCCACTGAAGCTTTCTTT.

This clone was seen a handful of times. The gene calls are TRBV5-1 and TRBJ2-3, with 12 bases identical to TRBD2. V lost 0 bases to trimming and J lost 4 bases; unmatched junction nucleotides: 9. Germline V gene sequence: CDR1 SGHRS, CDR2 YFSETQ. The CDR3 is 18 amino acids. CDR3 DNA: TGCGCCAGCAGCTTGGGGTCTAGCGGGGGGGCACCGGCAGATACGCAGTATTTT. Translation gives CASSLGSSGGAPADTQYF.

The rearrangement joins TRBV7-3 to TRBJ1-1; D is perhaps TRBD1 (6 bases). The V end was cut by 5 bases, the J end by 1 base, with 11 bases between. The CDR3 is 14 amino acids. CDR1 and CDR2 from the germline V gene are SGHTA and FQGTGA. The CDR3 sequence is CASSQGTRNTEAFF. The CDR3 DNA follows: TGTGCCAGCAGCCAGGGGACGAGGAACACTGAAGCTTTCTTT.